This TCR beta chain emerged from a study of molecular identifiers for immune sequencing clone quantification. Study-level results: It was shown that clones above 20 RNA copies held over 98% of effector molecules, but under 1% in naive cells. Detection of one spiked Jurkat cell's TCR RNA reportedly worked in more than 850,000 naive cells.

Each CDR3 protein gets one entry after TCRdb re-called the PCR reads with MiXCR. The sample carries approximately 500,000 distinct CDR3 sequences, 20% to 25% recorded once. The germline V and J ends were trimmed by 4 bases and 2 bases, with 16 bases remaining between them. The CDR3 has 16 residues. Germline assignment: CDR1 SGHVS and CDR2 FNYEAQ. Remarks on this clonotype: Antigen: not known.

Naive CD8 T cells were picked out by sorting for CD8+CD4-CCR7+CD45RA+. This clonotype was obtained from a human donor in good health. Some libraries in this study had Jurkat cell RNA spiked in. The sequenced sample was naive CD8+ T cells from blood, with Jurkat cell RNA spiked in. As for subset: FACS-sorted CD8+CD4-CCR7+CD45RA+ naive T cells. This chain connects TRBV7-6 to TRBJ2-3; D is unclear. The CDR3 coding sequence is TGTGCCAGCAGCTACCGTTTGCGCGGCGACACAGATACGCAGTATTTT. This sequence encodes CASSYRLRGDTDTQYF.